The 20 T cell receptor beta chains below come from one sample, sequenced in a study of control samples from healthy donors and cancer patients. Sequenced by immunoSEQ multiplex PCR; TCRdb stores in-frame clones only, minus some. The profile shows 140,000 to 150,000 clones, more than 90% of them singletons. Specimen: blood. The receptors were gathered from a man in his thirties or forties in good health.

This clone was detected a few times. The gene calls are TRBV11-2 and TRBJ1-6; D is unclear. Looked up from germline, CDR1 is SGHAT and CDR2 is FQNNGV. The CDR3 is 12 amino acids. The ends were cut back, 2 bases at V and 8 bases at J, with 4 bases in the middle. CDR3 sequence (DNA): TGTGCCAGCAGCTTAATTGATTCACCCCTCCACTTT. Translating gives CASSLIDSPLHF.

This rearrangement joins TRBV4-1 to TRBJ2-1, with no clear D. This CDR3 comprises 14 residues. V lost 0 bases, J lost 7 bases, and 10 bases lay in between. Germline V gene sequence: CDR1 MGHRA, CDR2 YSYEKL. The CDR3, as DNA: TGCGCCAGCAGCCAAGAGAGTGGTGCTAATGAGCAGTTCTTC. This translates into CASSQESGANEQFF.

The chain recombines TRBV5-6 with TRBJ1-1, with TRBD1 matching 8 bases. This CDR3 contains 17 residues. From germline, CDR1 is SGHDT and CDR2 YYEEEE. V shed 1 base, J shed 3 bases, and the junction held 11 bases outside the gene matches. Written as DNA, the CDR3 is TGTGCCAGCAGCTTGAGTCCAGGGGGCGCATCAGACACTGAAGCTTTCTTT. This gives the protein CASSLSPGGASDTEAFF. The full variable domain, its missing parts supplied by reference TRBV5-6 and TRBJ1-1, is DAGVTQSPTHLIKTRGQQVTLRCSPKSGHDTVSWYQQALGQGPQFIFQYYEEEERQRGNFPDRFSGHQFPNYSSELNVNALLLGDSALYLCASSLSPGGASDTEAFFGQGTRLTVV.

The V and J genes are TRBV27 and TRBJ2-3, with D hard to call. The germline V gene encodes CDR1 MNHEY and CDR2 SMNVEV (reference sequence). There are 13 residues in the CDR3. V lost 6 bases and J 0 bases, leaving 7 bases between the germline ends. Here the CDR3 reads CASSRASTDTQYF. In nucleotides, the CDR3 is TGTGCCAGCAGCCGTGCTAGCACAGATACGCAGTATTTT.

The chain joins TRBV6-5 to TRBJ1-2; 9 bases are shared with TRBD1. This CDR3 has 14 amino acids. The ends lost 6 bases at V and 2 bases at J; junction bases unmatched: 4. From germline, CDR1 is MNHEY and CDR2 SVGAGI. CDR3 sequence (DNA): TGTGCCAGCAGGGGGGACAGGGCAAACTATGGCTACACCTTC. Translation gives CASRGDRANYGYTF.

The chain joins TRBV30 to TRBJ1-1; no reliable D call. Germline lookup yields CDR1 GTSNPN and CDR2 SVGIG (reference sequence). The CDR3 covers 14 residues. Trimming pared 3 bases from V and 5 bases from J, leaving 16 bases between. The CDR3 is CAWRVEGRRTEAFF. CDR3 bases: TGTGCCTGGAGGGTTGAGGGCCGGAGGACTGAAGCTTTCTTT. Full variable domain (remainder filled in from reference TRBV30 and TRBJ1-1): SQTIHQWPATLVQPVGSPLSLECTVEGTSNPNLYWYRQAAGRGLQLLFYSVGIGQISSEVPQNLSASRPQDRQFILSSKKLLLSDSGFYLCAWRVEGRRTEAFFGQGTRLTVV.

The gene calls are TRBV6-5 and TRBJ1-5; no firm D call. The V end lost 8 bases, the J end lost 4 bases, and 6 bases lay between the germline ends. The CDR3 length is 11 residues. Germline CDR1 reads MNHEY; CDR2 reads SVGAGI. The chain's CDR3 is CASGLNQPQHF. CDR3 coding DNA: TGTGCCAGCGGGTTGAATCAGCCCCAGCATTTT.

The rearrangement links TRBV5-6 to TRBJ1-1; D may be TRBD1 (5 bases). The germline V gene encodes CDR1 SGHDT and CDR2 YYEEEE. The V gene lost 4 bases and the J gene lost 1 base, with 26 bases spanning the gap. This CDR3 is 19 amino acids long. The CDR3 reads CASSPDMSGTGGTNTEAFF. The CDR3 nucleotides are TGTGCCAGCAGCCCGGATATGTCCGGGACGGGGGGTACGAACACTGAAGCTTTCTTT.

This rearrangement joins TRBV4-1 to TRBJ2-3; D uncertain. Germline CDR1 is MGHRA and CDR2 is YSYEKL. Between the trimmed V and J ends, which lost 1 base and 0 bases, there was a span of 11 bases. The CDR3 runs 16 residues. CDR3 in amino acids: CASSQVAETSTDTQYF. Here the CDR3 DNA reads TGCGCCAGCAGCCAAGTGGCAGAAACTAGCACAGATACGCAGTATTTT.

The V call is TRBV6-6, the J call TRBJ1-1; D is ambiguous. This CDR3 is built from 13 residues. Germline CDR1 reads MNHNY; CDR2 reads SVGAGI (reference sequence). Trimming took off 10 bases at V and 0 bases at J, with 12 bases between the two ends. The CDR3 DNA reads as TGTGCCACCGTGGACGGACTGAACACTGAAGCTTTCTTT. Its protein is CATVDGLNTEAFF.

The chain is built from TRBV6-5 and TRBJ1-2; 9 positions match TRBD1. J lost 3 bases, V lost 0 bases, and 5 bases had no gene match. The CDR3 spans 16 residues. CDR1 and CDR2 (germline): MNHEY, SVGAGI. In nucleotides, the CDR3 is TGTGCCAGCAGTTACTCGAACAGGGGGCGCGACTATGGCTACACCTTC. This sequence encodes CASSYSNRGRDYGYTF.

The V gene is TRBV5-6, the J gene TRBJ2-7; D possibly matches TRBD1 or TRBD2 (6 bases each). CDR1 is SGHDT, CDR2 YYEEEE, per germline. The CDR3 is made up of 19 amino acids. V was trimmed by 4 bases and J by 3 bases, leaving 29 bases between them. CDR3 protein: CASSPNKGIPGATFYEQYF. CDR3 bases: TGTGCCAGCAGCCCTAACAAGGGGATCCCGGGGGCCACATTCTACGAGCAGTACTTC.

The DNA for the CDR3 is TGTGCCAGCAGCCAAGTTTTGACGGGGAATGAAAAACTGTTTTTT. Translated, it gives CASSQVLTGNEKLFF. The chain combines TRBV3-1 (or the pseudogene TRBV3-2) with TRBJ1-4; D unclear. CDR1 is LGHDT and CDR2 is YNNKEL in the germline V gene (reference sequence). V was cut by 1 base and J by 5 bases, with 11 bases left in between. The CDR3 has 15 residues.

The CDR3 loop reads CASSQTGDQPQHF. CDR3 DNA: TGTGCCAGCAGTCAAACAGGGGATCAGCCCCAGCATTTT. This chain links TRBV6-5 with TRBJ1-5; 7 nucleotides align to TRBD1. Germline CDR1 MNHEY, CDR2 SVGAGI. The CDR3 has 13 amino acids. J gave up 5 bases and V 5 bases, and 3 bases lay outside the gene matches.

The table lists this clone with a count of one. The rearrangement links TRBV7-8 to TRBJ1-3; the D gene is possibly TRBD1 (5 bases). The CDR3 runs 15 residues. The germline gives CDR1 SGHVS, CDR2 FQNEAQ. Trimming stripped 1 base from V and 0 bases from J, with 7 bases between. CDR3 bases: TGTGCCAGCAGCTTAGTAGGGACCTCTGGAAACACCATATATTTT. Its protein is CASSLVGTSGNTIYF.

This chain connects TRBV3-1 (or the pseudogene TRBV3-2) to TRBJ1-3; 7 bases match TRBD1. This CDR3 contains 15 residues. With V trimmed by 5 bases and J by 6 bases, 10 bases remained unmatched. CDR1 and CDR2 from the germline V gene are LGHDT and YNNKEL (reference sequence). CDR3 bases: TGTGCCAGCAGCGCAGGGGACAGTGGAGCAAACACCATATATTTT. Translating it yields CASSAGDSGANTIYF.

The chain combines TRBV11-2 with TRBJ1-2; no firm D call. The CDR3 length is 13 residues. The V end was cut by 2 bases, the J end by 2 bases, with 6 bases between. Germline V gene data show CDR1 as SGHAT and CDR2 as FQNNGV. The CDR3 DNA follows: TGTGCCAGCAGCTTATTCTCAAACTATGGCTACACCTTC. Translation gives CASSLFSNYGYTF.

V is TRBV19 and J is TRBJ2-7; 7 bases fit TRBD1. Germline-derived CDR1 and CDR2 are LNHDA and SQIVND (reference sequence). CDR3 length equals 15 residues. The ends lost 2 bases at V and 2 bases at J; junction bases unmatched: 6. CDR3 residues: CASSILGGGTYEQYF. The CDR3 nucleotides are TGTGCCAGTAGTATACTAGGGGGCGGCACCTACGAGCAGTACTTC. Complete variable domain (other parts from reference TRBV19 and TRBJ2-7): DGGITQSPKYLFRKEGQNVTLSCEQNLNHDAMYWYRQDPGQGLRLIYYSQIVNDFQKGDIAEGYSVSREKKESFPLTVTSAQKNPTAFYLCASSILGGGTYEQYFGPGTRLTVT.

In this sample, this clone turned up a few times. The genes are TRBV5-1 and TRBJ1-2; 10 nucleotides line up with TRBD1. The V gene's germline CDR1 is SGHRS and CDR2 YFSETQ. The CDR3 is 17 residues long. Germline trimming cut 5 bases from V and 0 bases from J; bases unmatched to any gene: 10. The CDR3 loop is CASSHPGQGPPNYGYTF. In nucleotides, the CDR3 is TGCGCCAGCAGTCATCCGGGACAGGGGCCGCCTAACTATGGCTACACCTTC.

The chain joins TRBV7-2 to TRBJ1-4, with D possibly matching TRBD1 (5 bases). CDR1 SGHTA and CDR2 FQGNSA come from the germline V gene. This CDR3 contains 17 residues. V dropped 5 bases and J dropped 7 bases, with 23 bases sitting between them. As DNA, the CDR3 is TGTGCCAGCAGCCCGGGGGTCAGTAGGGGCCAGGGTGAAAAACTGTTTTTT. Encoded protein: CASSPGVSRGQGEKLFF.